The sequence of this TCR beta chain was determined in a study of spatial heterogeneity in lung cancer (dated by TCRdb to between 2018 and 2021). Context from the whole study: Beta-chain transcripts were consistently detected in greater numbers than alpha-chain transcripts, which likely reflected higher beta-chain transcript abundance. In non-small cell lung cancer, the study quantitatively compared TCR alpha and beta repertoires across several tumor regions, matched nontumor lung, and blood. Nonsynonymous mutation counts, determined by whole-exome sequencing of tumor tissue, were related to features of the TCR repertoire. In the raw uncorrected reads, each unique combination of TCR and UMI appeared on average more than ten times. At surgery, hundreds of tumor regions, roughly 62 matched nontumor lung samples and 56 PBMC samples were TCR-sequenced for both alpha and beta chains. Results the study describes overall, beyond this receptor: Ubiquitous expanded tumor TCRs were found in blood more often at tumor resection than at routine follow-up. Additional single-cell paired TCR alpha and beta sequencing was considered necessary to confirm, at a functional level, the hypothesis that regional TCRs recognize regional mutations.

This clonotype was seen a few times. Which antigen it targets is not known. No base-level quality is on record; no much larger clone is a single base apart. As an off-target read in a library built for alpha chains, this beta chain has a frequency of little significance. The time point tag for this specimen amounts to: sample taken at primary tumor resection. Whole RNA extracted from tumor and nontumor lung tissue, or from cryopreserved PBMC samples, was used for TCR sequencing without cell sorting. Donors were 65 to 85 patients with early-stage, untreated non-small cell lung cancer from the lung TRACERx cohort. Patients were selected for TCR sequencing only if sufficient RNA was available from at least two tumor regions. Library prep was done by 5' RACE. Sequenced on a NextSeq 500. In the TCR library protocol, a unique molecular identifier was attached to each TCR cDNA molecule so that PCR and sequencing errors could be corrected. Under the source paper's analysis protocol: TCR identification, UMI-based error correction and CDR3 extraction were all carried out with Decombinator tools. Expanded TCRs were defined as those above a frequency of 2 per 1,000, corresponding to the top 1% of the tumor frequency distribution. Renyi diversity was calculated using the R vegan package after each repertoire was subsampled 100 times to 5,000 TCRs. To build CDR3 similarity networks, amino acid triplet string-kernel similarity was used, and CDR3s were connected when their pairwise similarity was above 0.82. The raw public reads went through TCRdb reprocessing: fastp at Q25, MiXCR clone calling, in-frame beta chains kept. Each CDR3 protein appears once, grouped with its most common genes and DNA. Clone size and V and J calls follow TCRdb, not the original study. The sample has 4,400 or so distinct CDR3 sequences on record, 53% of them singletons. The ten top clones hold 77% of the sample.

The clonotype was recovered from a female donor with early-stage non-small cell lung cancer. Sequencing used PBMCs, obtained at surgery.

The DNA sequence reads TGTGCCAGCAGTTATGTCATGAACACTGAAGCTTTCTTT. Its amino acids are CASSYVMNTEAFF. The chain employs TRBV6-2 or TRBV6-3 and TRBJ1-1, with the D segment identity uncertain. The CDR3 has 13 amino acids, counting the end cysteine and phenylalanine. Only the CDR3 DNA stays, 39 bases, in frame from base 1. V and J lose 3 bases and 0 bases, and a span of 5 bases separates them. CDR1 and CDR2, looked up from the germline V gene, are MNHEY and SVGEGT.